This record concerns one T cell receptor (beta chain) sequence. This sample was included in a study of blood T cell repertoires in COVID-19. Overall study: COVID-19 samples, acute and convalescent, were from the United States, Italy and Spain. The analysed material was cDNA or gDNA that came from T cells, B-cell-depleted T cells, or PBMCs.

TCRdb's table, derived via immunoSEQ multiplex PCR, lists solely in-frame clones and lacks some. The sample records 130,000 to 150,000 clones, about 87% being singletons. Sequencing was carried out using peripheral blood. The clonotype was recovered from a woman in her forties or fifties with active or convalescent COVID-19.

CDR3 loop: CASSYRDFQETQYF. In DNA, the CDR3 is TGTGCCAGCAGTTACAGGGACTTCCAAGAGACCCAGTACTTC. V is TRBV6-6 and J is TRBJ2-5; D may be TRBD2 (6 bases). Trimming removed 2 bases from V and 1 base from J, with 8 bases in between. The CDR3 consists of 14 residues. The germline V gene has CDR1 MNHNY and CDR2 SVGAGI (reference sequence).